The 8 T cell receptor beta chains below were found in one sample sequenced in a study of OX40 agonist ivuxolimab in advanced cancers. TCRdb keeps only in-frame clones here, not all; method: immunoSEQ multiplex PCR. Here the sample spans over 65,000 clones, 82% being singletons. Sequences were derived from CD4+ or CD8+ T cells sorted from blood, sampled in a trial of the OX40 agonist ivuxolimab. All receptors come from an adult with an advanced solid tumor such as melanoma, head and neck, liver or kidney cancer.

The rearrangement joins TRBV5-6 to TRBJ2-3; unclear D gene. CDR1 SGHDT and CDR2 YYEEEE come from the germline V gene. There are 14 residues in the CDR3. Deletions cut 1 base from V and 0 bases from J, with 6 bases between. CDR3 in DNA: TGTGCCAGCAGCTTGCGGCAGAGCACAGATACGCAGTATTTT. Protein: CASSLRQSTDTQYF.

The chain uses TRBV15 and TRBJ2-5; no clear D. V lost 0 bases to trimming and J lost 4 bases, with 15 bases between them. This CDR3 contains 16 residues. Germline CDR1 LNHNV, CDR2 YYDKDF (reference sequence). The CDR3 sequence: CATSREADSRGETQYF. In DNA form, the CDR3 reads TGTGCCACCAGCAGAGAGGCAGATTCCAGAGGAGAGACCCAGTACTTC.

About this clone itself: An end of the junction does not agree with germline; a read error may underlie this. DNA for the CDR3: TGTGCCAGCAGCTTTCGACTTGAGGAGTTCTTC. It encodes CASSFRLEEFF. The rearrangement links TRBV5-6 to TRBJ2-1; D uncertain. CDR1 is SGHDT and CDR2 is YYEEEE in the germline V gene. The CDR3 sequence is 11 residues long.

The CDR3 DNA reads as TGTGCCAGCAGCTTATCCGGGTCCTACGAGCAGTACTTC. It yields the protein CASSLSGSYEQYF. The chain has TRBV7-2 and TRBJ2-7; D gene ambiguous. This CDR3 has 13 residues. Per germline, CDR1 SGHTA and CDR2 FQGNSA. Trimming stripped 2 bases from V and 1 base from J, with 6 bases between.

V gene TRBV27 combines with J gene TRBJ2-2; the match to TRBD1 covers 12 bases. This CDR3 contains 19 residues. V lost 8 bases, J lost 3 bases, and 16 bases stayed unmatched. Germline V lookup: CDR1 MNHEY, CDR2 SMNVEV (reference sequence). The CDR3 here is CASRRRDRGLVKDTGELFF. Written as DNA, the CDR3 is TGTGCCAGCCGCAGAAGGGACAGGGGGCTCGTTAAGGACACCGGGGAGCTGTTTTTT.

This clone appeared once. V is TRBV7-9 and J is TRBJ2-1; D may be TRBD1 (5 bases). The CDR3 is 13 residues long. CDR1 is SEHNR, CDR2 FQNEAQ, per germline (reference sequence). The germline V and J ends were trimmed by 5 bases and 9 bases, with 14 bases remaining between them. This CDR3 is CASSPAPGSEQFF. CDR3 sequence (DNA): TGTGCCAGCAGCCCGGCCCCAGGGTCTGAGCAGTTCTTC.

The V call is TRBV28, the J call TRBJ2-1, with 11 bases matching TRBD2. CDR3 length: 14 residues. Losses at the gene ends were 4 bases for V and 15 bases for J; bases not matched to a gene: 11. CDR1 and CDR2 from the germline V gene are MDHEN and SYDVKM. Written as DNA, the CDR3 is TGTGCCAGCAGTTCCCGACTAGCGGGAAGACAAGGGTTCTTC. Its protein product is CASSSRLAGRQGFF.

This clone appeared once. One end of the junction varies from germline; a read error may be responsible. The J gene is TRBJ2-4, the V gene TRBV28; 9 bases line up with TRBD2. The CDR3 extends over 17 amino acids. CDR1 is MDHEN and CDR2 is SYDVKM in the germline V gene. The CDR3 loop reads CASSLGRLADARNIQYF. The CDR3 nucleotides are TGTGCCAGCAGCTTGGGGAGACTAGCGGATGCCAGAAACATTCAGTACTTC.